This entry describes one TCR beta chain. This CDR3 spans 15 amino acids. V trimming: 1 base; J trimming: 2 bases; junction bases outside the gene matches: 5. Germline assignment: CDR1 SGHAT and CDR2 FQNNGV. This specimen comes from a study of cytomegalovirus exposure and HLA in healthy donors. The overall study: The approximately 120 validation repertoires were reported in a later analysis to have been generated on the same platform as the approximately 700 first-cohort repertoires.

This table comes from immunoSEQ multiplex PCR, and its TCRdb copy is limited to in-frame clones, with some not included. Altogether some 160,000 clones are present, more than 75% being singletons, with the ten largest covering about 2.7%. The rearrangement uses TRBV11-2 and TRBJ2-7; 7 bases fit TRBD1. Input material: PBMCs. The TCR sequence derives from a man younger than 35 in good health and CMV-seronegative. For the CDR3, the DNA is TGTGCCAGCAGCTTAGGTATAGGGGGCCCCTACGAGCAGTACGTC. It translates to CASSLGIGGPYEQYV.